This T cell receptor beta chain stems from a study of CD8+ T cells in alopecia areata. Study-level results: Scalp and blood samples kept many expanded lesional clones throughout tofacitinib. Among the cells sequenced in scalp samples are also the resident alphabeta T cells of normal skin.

Germline trimming cut 7 bases from V and 4 bases from J; bases unmatched to any gene: 8. Germline V lookup: CDR1 GTSNPN, CDR2 SVGIG (reference sequence). The CDR3 has 14 amino acids. Stated treatment: oral pan-JAK inhibitor, 5-10 mg twice daily. cDNA serving as the sequencing template came from extracted, reverse transcribed RNA. Sequenced by immunoSEQ multiplex PCR; TCRdb stores in-frame clones only, minus some. The sample records 180,000 or so clones, about half being singletons. Concerning this clone itself: Its antigen remains unidentified.

This clonotype was obtained from a human donor with alopecia areata. This rearrangement joins TRBV30 to TRBJ1-1, with 11 bases fitting TRBD1. The source was CD8+ T cells sorted from blood, collected around week 53, from a patient treated with tofacitinib. The CDR3 DNA sequence: TGTGCCTCGACCGGGACAGGGGGACGCACTGAAGCTTTCTTT. Its translation is CASTGTGGRTEAFF. Full variable domain (outside the CDR3, taken from reference TRBV30 and TRBJ1-1): SQTIHQWPATLVQPVGSPLSLECTVEGTSNPNLYWYRQAAGRGLQLLFYSVGIGQISSEVPQNLSASRPQDRQFILSSKKLLLSDSGFYLCASTGTGGRTEAFFGQGTRLTVV.